These T cell receptor beta chains were read from a single sample in a study of blood T cell repertoires in COVID-19. Sequenced by immunoSEQ multiplex PCR; TCRdb stores in-frame clones only, minus some. This table holds some 290,000 clones, 85% to 90% found once. Sequences were obtained from peripheral blood. The receptors stem from a woman aged 25-40 years with COVID-19, enrolled during active disease. The CDR3 runs from the conserved cysteine through the conserved F or W. The order of the fields is D gene, clone size, J gene, V gene, CDR3 DNA, CDR3 protein. D genes are given only for firm matches. A clone size is listed for some rows: how often the clone was seen (once, few, many), or a class if it is expanded.

D: TRBD1; size: -; J: TRBJ1-1; V: TRBV5-1; DNA: TGCGCCAGCAGCGAAACGACAGGGATATACACTGAAGCTTTCTTT; CDR3: CASSETTGIYTEAFF
D: TRBD1; size: few; J: TRBJ1-2; V: TRBV28; DNA: TGTGCCAGCAGAAAACAGGGGACTAACTATGGCTACACCTTC; CDR3: CASRKQGTNYGYTF
D: -; size: once; J: TRBJ1-3; V: TRBV7-2; DNA: TGTGCCAGCAGCCTACTCGACAGCTCTGGAAACACCATATATTTT; CDR3: CASSLLDSSGNTIYF
D: -; size: -; J: TRBJ2-2; V: TRBV19; DNA: TGTGCCAGTAGTATGTCTCAGGCGAACACCGGGGAGCTGTTTTTT; CDR3: CASSMSQANTGELFF
D: -; size: -; J: TRBJ2-2; V: TRBV5-4; DNA: TGTGCCAGCAGCCTTGACATAGGTCGCACCGGGGAGCTGTTTTTT; CDR3: CASSLDIGRTGELFF
D: TRBD1; size: -; J: TRBJ1-1; V: TRBV5-5; DNA: TGTGCCAGCAGCCCGGGACAGGGGCGGGACACTGAAGCTTTCTTT; CDR3: CASSPGQGRDTEAFF
D: TRBD2; size: -; J: TRBJ2-1; V: TRBV19; DNA: TGTGCCAGTAGTCCGCGGACTAGCGGGAGGAGATTGAGGTCCTACAATGAGCAGTTCTTC; CDR3: CASSPRTSGRRLRSYNEQFF
D: TRBD1; size: once; J: TRBJ2-1; V: TRBV7-8; DNA: TGTGCCAGCAGCTTAGACCCAGGGGGACATGAGCAGTTCTTC; CDR3: CASSLDPGGHEQFF
D: -; size: -; J: TRBJ1-5; V: TRBV30; DNA: TGTGCCTGGAGTGTACCGAGAGGAGGGAATCAGCCCCAGCATTTT; CDR3: CAWSVPRGGNQPQHF
D: TRBD1; size: -; J: TRBJ2-1; V: TRBV7-7; DNA: TGTGCCAGCAGCGTAGGGACAGGGGCCTACAATGAGCAGTTCTTC; CDR3: CASSVGTGAYNEQFF
D: TRBD1; size: -; J: TRBJ1-2; V: TRBV19; DNA: TGTGCCAGTAGTGCCGTGGTAGGGGGCCGCTATGGCTACACCTTC; CDR3: CASSAVVGGRYGYTF
D: -; size: -; J: TRBJ1-1; V: TRBV10-2; DNA: TGCGCCAGCAACAGAGTGAACACTGAAGCTTTCTTT; CDR3: CASNRVNTEAFF
D: -; size: -; J: TRBJ2-1; V: TRBV7-9; DNA: TGTGCCAGCAGCCCATGGGAGTTATGGCAGTTCTTC; CDR3: CASSPWELWQFF
D: -; size: -; J: TRBJ2-1; V: TRBV7-9; DNA: TGTGCCAGCAGCTTTACAGGAGACCCCCAGTTCTTC; CDR3: CASSFTGDPQFF
D: TRBD2; size: -; J: TRBJ2-7; V: TRBV7-2; DNA: TGTGCCAGCAGCTTAATCGGCGGGAGGGAAGAGCAGTACTTC; CDR3: CASSLIGGREEQYF
D: -; size: -; J: TRBJ2-4; V: TRBV19; DNA: TGTGCCAGTGGGGGCCTGATGGGGGCCAAAAACATTCAGTACTTC; CDR3: CASGGLMGAKNIQYF
D: -; size: -; J: TRBJ1-1; V: TRBV5-4; DNA: TGTGCCAGCAGCTTGCGAGTGAACACTGAAGCTTTCTTT; CDR3: CASSLRVNTEAFF
D: -; size: -; J: TRBJ2-5; V: TRBV19; DNA: TGTGCCAGTAGTAGCGGCAGGGTGGGAGAGACCCAGTACTTC; CDR3: CASSSGRVGETQYF
D: -; size: -; J: TRBJ2-7; V: TRBV2; DNA: TGTGCCAGCAGTGTGGGGGCCTACTCCTACGAGCAGTACTTC; CDR3: CASSVGAYSYEQYF
D: -; size: -; J: TRBJ1-4; V: TRBV28; DNA: TGTGCCAGCAGACCCACGGGAGCTGAGGGGGAAAAACTGTTTTTT; CDR3: CASRPTGAEGEKLFF
D: TRBD2; size: -; J: TRBJ2-2; V: TRBV6-2/TRBV6-3; DNA: TGTGCCAGCAGTTCTCCCTCGGCGGGAGGGGTCCCCGGGGAGCTGTTTTTT; CDR3: CASSSPSAGGVPGELFF
D: TRBD1; size: few; J: TRBJ1-2; V: TRBV6-1; DNA: TGTGCCAGCAGTGATGTAGGGGGACAGGGCTATGGCTACACCTTC; CDR3: CASSDVGGQGYGYTF
D: TRBD2; size: -; J: TRBJ2-1; V: TRBV9; DNA: TGTGCCAGCAGCGCAGGGGCTAGCGGGGCTGAGCAGTTCTTC; CDR3: CASSAGASGAEQFF
D: TRBD1; size: -; J: TRBJ1-6; V: TRBV18; DNA: TGTGCCAGCTCTCTGCAGGGGGCGGAGGGACCCCTCCACTTT; CDR3: CASSLQGAEGPLHF
D: TRBD1; size: -; J: TRBJ2-7; V: TRBV29-1; DNA: TGCAGCGTCGGCCCCTCGCGGGACAGGGGGCTGATTGGCGAGCAGTACTTC; CDR3: CSVGPSRDRGLIGEQYF
D: -; size: -; J: TRBJ2-1; V: TRBV12-3/TRBV12-4; DNA: TGTGCCAGCAGCCGGACTGGGAATGAGCAGTTCTTC; CDR3: CASSRTGNEQFF
D: -; size: -; J: TRBJ2-1; V: TRBV19; DNA: TGTGCCAGTAGTTCTGACAGCAATGAGCAGTTCTTC; CDR3: CASSSDSNEQFF
D: TRBD2; size: -; J: TRBJ2-1; V: TRBV25-1; DNA: TGTGCCAGCAGTAGCGGGAGCGCGTCGAGCTCCTACAATGAGCAGTTCTTC; CDR3: CASSSGSASSSYNEQFF
D: -; size: -; J: TRBJ1-1; V: TRBV6-2/TRBV6-3; DNA: TGTGCCAGCAGTTACGGGGGGGACGGTCTATCTGAAGCTTTCTTT; CDR3: CASSYGGDGLSEAFF
D: -; size: -; J: TRBJ1-1; V: TRBV11-3; DNA: TGTGCCAGCAGTTTGAAACCGGACACTGAAGCTTTCTTT; CDR3: CASSLKPDTEAFF
D: -; size: -; J: TRBJ1-1; V: TRBV7-3; DNA: TGTGCCAGCAGCACCAACGGCGGTGGCACTGAAGCTTTCTTT; CDR3: CASSTNGGGTEAFF
D: TRBD1; size: -; J: TRBJ1-2; V: TRBV10-2; DNA: TGCGCCAGCAGTGAAACTCCGGGACAGGGAAACTATGGCTACACCTTC; CDR3: CASSETPGQGNYGYTF
D: TRBD1; size: -; J: TRBJ2-3; V: TRBV5-5; DNA: TGTGCCAGCAGCTTTGGTTGGCGGACAGGGGGCATAGATACGCAGTATTTT; CDR3: CASSFGWRTGGIDTQYF
D: -; size: -; J: TRBJ1-2; V: TRBV30; DNA: TGTGCCTGGAGTTGGATTAGGGGTCACGGCGATGGCTACACCTTC; CDR3: CAWSWIRGHGDGYTF
D: -; size: -; J: TRBJ1-5; V: TRBV27; DNA: TGTGCCAGCAGTTTTCTAGGCGGTCAGCCCCAGCATTTT; CDR3: CASSFLGGQPQHF
D: TRBD1; size: -; J: TRBJ1-2; V: TRBV7-9; DNA: TGTGCCAGCAGCTCCACCGGGACAGGGGGATATGGCTACACCTTC; CDR3: CASSSTGTGGYGYTF
D: -; size: -; J: TRBJ1-5; V: TRBV19; DNA: TGTGCCAGTAGTATAGGGGCACAGGGTTGGGGGTCGCCCCAGCATTTT; CDR3: CASSIGAQGWGSPQHF
D: TRBD1; size: once; J: TRBJ1-1; V: TRBV27; DNA: TGTGCCAGCAGTTTATGGACAGGGAGTACTGAAGCTTTCTTT; CDR3: CASSLWTGSTEAFF
D: -; size: -; J: TRBJ2-1; V: TRBV4-1; DNA: TGCGCCAGCAGCCAGGGGCCTAGCGCGACGTACAATGAGCAGTTCTTC; CDR3: CASSQGPSATYNEQFF
D: -; size: -; J: TRBJ2-7; V: TRBV19; DNA: TGTGCCAGTAGTACCCCGGGCAGGGCTCTCTACGAGCAGTACTTC; CDR3: CASSTPGRALYEQYF
D: -; size: -; J: TRBJ2-1; V: TRBV6-5; DNA: TGTGCCAGCAGTTACTCGAGTGACAGTTCCTACAATGAGCAGTTCTTC; CDR3: CASSYSSDSSYNEQFF
D: TRBD2; size: -; J: TRBJ2-3; V: TRBV9; DNA: TGTGCCAGCAGCCCCCGAGTGGGCGGGAGAATAGGAGATACGCAGTATTTT; CDR3: CASSPRVGGRIGDTQYF